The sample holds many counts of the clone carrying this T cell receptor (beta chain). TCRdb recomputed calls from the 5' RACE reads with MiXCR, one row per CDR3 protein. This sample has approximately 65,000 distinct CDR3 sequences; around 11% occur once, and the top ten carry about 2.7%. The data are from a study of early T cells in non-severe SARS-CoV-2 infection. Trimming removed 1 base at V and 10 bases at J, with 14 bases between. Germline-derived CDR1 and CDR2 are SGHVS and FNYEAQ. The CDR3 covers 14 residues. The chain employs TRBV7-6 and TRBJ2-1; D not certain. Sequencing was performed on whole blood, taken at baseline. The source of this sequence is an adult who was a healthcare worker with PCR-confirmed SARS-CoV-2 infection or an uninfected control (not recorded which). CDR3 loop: CASSLGPVGREQFF. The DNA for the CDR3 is TGTGCCAGCAGCTTAGGGCCTGTCGGTAGGGAGCAGTTCTTC.